This TCR beta chain was profiled in a study of molecular identifiers for immune sequencing clone quantification. TCRdb re-called the PCR reads through MiXCR, storing one row per CDR3 protein. The sample yields some 65,000 distinct CDR3 sequences, around 18% seen once. The V gene's germline CDR1 is MDHEN and CDR2 SYDVKM. V gave up 7 bases and J gave up 7 bases; unmatched junction bases: 5. The CDR3 totals 14 residues. This clonotype was seen ten or more times. Naive CD8 libraries came from about 20,000 to 1,000,000 sorted cells with 10%, 30% or 50% RNA. Sequencing was performed on naive CD8+ T cells from blood, with Jurkat cell RNA spiked in. As to subset: FACS-sorted CD8+CD4-CCR7+CD45RA+ naive T cells. This TCR was recovered from a human donor in good health. Some libraries in this study had Jurkat cell RNA spiked in. The gene calls are TRBV28 and TRBJ1-5, with 12 positions matching TRBD1. CDR3 nucleotide sequence: TGTGCCAGCACCGGGACAGGGGGCCAACAGCCCCAGCATTTT. It codes for CASTGTGGQQPQHF.